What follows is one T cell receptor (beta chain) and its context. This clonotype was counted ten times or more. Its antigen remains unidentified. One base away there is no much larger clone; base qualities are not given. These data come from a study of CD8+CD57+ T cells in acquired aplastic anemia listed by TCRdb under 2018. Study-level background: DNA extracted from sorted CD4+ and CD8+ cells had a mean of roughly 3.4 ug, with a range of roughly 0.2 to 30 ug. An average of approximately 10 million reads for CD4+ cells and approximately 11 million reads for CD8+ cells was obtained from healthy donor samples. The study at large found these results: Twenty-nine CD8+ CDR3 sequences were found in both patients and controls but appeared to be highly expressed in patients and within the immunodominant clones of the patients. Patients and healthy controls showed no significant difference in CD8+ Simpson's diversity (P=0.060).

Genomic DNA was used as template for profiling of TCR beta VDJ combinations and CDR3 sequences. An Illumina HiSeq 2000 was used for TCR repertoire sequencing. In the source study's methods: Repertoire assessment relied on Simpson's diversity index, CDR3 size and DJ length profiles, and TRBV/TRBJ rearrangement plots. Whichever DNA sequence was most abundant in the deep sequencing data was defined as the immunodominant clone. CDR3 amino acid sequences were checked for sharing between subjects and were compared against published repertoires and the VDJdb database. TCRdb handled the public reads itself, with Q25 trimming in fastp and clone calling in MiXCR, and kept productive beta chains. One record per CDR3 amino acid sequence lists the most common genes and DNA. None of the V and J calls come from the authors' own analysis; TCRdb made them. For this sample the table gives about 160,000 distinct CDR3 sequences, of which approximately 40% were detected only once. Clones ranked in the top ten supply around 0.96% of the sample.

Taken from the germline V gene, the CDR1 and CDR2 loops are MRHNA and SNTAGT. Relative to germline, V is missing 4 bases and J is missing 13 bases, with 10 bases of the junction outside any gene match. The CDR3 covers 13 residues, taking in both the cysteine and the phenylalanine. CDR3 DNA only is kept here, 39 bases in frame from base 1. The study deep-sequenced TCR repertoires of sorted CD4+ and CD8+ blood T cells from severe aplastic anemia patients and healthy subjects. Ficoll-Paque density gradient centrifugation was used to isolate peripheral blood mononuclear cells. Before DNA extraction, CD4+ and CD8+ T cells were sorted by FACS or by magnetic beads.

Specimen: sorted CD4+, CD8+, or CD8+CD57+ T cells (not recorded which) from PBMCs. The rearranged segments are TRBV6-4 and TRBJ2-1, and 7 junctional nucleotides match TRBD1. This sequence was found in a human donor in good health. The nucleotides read TGTGCCAGCAGTGCACAAACGGGACAGCGACAGTTCTTC. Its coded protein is CASSAQTGQRQFF.